This TCR beta chain was sequenced in a study of control samples from healthy donors and cancer patients. The V end was cut by 5 bases, the J end by 1 base, with 14 bases between. The CDR3 is 15 amino acids. Germline-derived CDR1 and CDR2 are MNHEY and SMNVEV (reference sequence). Assay: immunoSEQ multiplex PCR; the TCRdb copy retains only in-frame clones and omits some. The sample consists of around 140,000 clones, about 91% of them appearing once. The receptor comes from a man aged 30 to 45 in good health. This chain uses TRBV27 with TRBJ1-1; D unresolved. Sequences were obtained from blood. CDR3 loop: CASSLGFGENTEAFF. CDR3 DNA: TGTGCCAGCAGTCTAGGGTTTGGGGAGAACACTGAAGCTTTCTTT.